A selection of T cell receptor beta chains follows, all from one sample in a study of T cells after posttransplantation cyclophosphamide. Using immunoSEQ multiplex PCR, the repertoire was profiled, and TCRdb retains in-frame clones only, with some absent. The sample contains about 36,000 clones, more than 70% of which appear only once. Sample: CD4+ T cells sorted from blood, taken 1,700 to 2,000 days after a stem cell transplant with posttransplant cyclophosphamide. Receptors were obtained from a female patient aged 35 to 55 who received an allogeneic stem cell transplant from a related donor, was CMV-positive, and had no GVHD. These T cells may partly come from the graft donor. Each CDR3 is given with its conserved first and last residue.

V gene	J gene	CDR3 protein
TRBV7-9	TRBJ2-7	CASSPTVSYEQYF
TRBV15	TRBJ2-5	CATSRDRRASGNQETQYF
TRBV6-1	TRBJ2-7	CASSAGQGRYEQYF
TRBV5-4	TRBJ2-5	CASSLPAGDHGETQYF
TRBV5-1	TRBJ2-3	CASSLVITDTQYF
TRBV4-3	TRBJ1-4	CASSQDSPTGTLNEKLFF
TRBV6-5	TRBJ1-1	CASSYSGTGGTEAFF
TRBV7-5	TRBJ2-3	CARSLKLAGVYTDTQYF
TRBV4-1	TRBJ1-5	CASSQEDSGTENNQPQHF
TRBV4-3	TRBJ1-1	CASSQDTRRTTEAFF
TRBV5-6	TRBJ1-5	CASSSLASNDQPQHF
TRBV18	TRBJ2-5	CASSVDRRGETQYF
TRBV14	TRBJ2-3	CASSHRVVGGRTDTQYF
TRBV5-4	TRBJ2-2	CASSFGQENTGELFF
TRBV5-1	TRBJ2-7	CASSLGTGKGQYF
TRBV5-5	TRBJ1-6	CASSLDPGNNSPLHF
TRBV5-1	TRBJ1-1	CASTNPVNTEAFF
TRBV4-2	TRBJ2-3	CASSQESGGASTDTQYF
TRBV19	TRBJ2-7	CASSRSISYEQYF
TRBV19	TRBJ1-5	CAIGQGPFQPQHF
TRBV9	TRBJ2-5	CASSVGVQQETQYF
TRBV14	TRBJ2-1	CASSPTSGGYSYNEQFF
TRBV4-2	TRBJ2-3	CASSQDPTGDSTDTQYF
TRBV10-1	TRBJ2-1	CASSPTSGGANEQFF
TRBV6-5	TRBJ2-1	CASSLGAGDHEQFF
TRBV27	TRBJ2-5	CASSRNAYQETQYF
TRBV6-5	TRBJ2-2	CASRAGTGDTGELFF
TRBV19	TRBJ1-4	CASSIPGNNEKLFF
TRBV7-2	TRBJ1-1	CASSLTGDTEAFF
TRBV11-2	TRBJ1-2	CASSSLTGFEYGYTF
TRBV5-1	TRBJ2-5	CASSLEGGGYQETQYF
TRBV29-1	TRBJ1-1	CSVEVKGQNTEAFF
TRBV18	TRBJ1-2	CASSPGQGSGYTF
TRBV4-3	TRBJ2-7	CASSRISGGAYEQYF
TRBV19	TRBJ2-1	CASSTADIYNEQFF
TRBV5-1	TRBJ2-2	CASSLNLQVLGGELFF
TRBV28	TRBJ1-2	CASSLGGAGYYGYTF
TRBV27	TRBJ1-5	CASSFPDQPQHF
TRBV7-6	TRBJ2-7	CASSLNTPSEQYF
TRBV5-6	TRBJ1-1	CASSPTIYGTKDTEAFF
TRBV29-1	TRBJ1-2	CSVERANYGYTF
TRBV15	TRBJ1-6	CATSSPSSPLHF
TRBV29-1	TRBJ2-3	CSARLAGTSTDTQYF
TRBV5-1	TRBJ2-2	CASSLKGWTMNTGELFF
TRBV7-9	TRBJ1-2	CASSSGQIVDGYTF
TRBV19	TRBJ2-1	CASSPGLVNEQFF
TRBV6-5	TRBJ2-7	CATRESGEPYEQYF